The 18 T cell receptor beta chains reported below all come from one sample, sequenced in a study of CD8+ T cells in alopecia areata. Extraction and reverse transcription of RNA yielded cDNA as the sequencing template. Data came from immunoSEQ multiplex PCR; TCRdb stores just in-frame clones and leaves some out. The sample carries about 150,000 clones, about 60% recorded once. Input material: CD4+ T cells sorted from blood. Receptors were obtained from a human donor in good health.

This chain joins TRBV29-1 and TRBJ2-3; 8 nucleotides line up with TRBD1. The CDR3 is 13 residues long. The trim removed 3 bases at V and 6 bases at J, leaving 5 bases unmatched. Per the germline V gene, CDR1 is SQVTM and CDR2 is ANQGSEA. For the CDR3, the DNA is TGCAGCGTTGACCGGACAGGGATGGATACGCAGTATTTT. Residues: CSVDRTGMDTQYF.

This chain connects TRBV5-1 to TRBJ2-1; TRBD2 matches 12 bases. Germline CDR1 is SGHRS and CDR2 is YFSETQ. This CDR3 spans 15 amino acids. Trimming at V came to 3 bases and at J to 4 bases, leaving 2 bases not matched to a gene. DNA for the CDR3: TGCGCCAGCAGCTCCGGACTAGCGGGATACAATGAGCAGTTCTTC. This translates into CASSSGLAGYNEQFF.

J is TRBJ2-7 and V is TRBV5-5, with D perhaps TRBD1 or TRBD2 (6 bases each). The ends were cut back, 3 bases at V and 7 bases at J, with 17 bases in the middle. The germline V gene encodes CDR1 SGHKS and CDR2 YYEKEE (reference sequence). The CDR3 has 14 amino acids. In nucleotides, the CDR3 is TGTGCCAGCAGCTGGCGGGACACCGTCATGGAGCAGTACTTC. It encodes CASSWRDTVMEQYF. Combining the CDR3 with reference TRBV5-5 and TRBJ2-7 gives the whole variable domain DAGVTQSPTHLIKTRGQQVTLRCSPISGHKSVSWYQQVLGQGPQFIFQYYEKEERGRGNFPDRFSARQFPNYSSELNVNALLLGDSALYLCASSWRDTVMEQYFGPGTRLTVT.

This clone was recorded a few times. The chain combines TRBV25-1 with TRBJ2-7; 10 nucleotides match TRBD1. With 7 bases clipped from V and 4 bases from J, the junction kept 7 bases outside the gene matches. CDR1 MGHDK and CDR2 SYGVNS come from the germline V gene. This CDR3 is built from 14 residues. The CDR3, as DNA: TGTGCCAGCACTGGGGGACAGGGGCGGTACGAGCAGTACTTC. This gives the protein CASTGGQGRYEQYF.

V and J are TRBV5-4 and TRBJ2-1; D not certain. The V end was cut by 4 bases, the J end by 6 bases, with 14 bases between. From germline, CDR1 is SGHNT and CDR2 YYREEE (reference sequence). The CDR3 has 14 residues. CDR3 DNA sequence: TGTGCCAGCAGCGACGTTTACCCCGGCAATGAGCAGTTCTTC. Its protein product is CASSDVYPGNEQFF.

The chain links TRBV7-9 to TRBJ1-3; D unresolved. Germline V gene lookup returns CDR1 SEHNR and CDR2 FQNEAQ (reference sequence). The CDR3 has 12 residues. Trimming shortened V by 2 bases and J by 4 bases, and 3 bases separated the two germline ends. CDR3 region: CASSLSGNTIYF. The DNA for the CDR3 is TGTGCCAGCAGCTTATCCGGAAACACCATATATTTT.

This sequence joins TRBV30 and TRBJ1-5; tentative D call: TRBD1 (5 bases). The CDR3 spans 14 residues. The V end lost 1 base, the J end lost 2 bases, and 9 bases lay between the germline ends. CDR1 and CDR2 (germline): GTSNPN, SVGIG (reference sequence). In DNA form, the CDR3 reads TGTGCCTGGAGTGAAGGGGCGCGCAATCAGCCCCAGCATTTT. This encodes CAWSEGARNQPQHF.

The V call is TRBV29-1, the J call TRBJ2-6, with TRBD1 identical over 8 bases. Germline-derived CDR1 and CDR2 are SQVTM and ANQGSEA. Trimming took 6 bases from V and 2 from J; bases not matched to a gene: 0. CDR3 length equals 13 residues. CDR3 sequence (DNA): TGCAGCGTCAGGGGGCCTGGGGCCAACGTCCTGACTTTC. It codes for CSVRGPGANVLTF.

This rearrangement joins TRBV28 to TRBJ2-7; D call uncertain. The CDR3 covers 15 residues. Germline V CDR1 and CDR2: MDHEN, SYDVKM. V dropped 4 bases and J dropped 0 bases, with 13 bases sitting between them. The CDR3 nucleotides read TGTGCCAGCAGTTCCCCGGGCCCAAGCTCCTACGAGCAGTACTTC. Its protein is CASSSPGPSSYEQYF.

This clone has a count of ten or more. This chain connects TRBV6-6 to TRBJ1-2; 7 bases match TRBD1. Trimming at V came to 4 bases and at J to 11 bases, leaving 10 bases not matched to a gene. Germline CDR1 and CDR2: MNHNY and SVGAGI (reference sequence). The CDR3 has 13 residues. The CDR3 sequence: CASSLKPDRMYTF. The CDR3 nucleotides read TGTGCCAGCAGTTTAAAACCGGACAGGATGTACACCTTC.

V is TRBV7-9 and J is TRBJ2-5; D assignment may be TRBD1 or TRBD2 (6 bases each). Deletions cut 5 bases from V and 3 bases from J, with 16 bases between. The CDR3 loop spans 15 amino acids. Germline V CDR1 and CDR2: SEHNR, FQNEAQ (reference sequence). DNA of the CDR3: TGTGCCAGCAGCGACCTTGGAGGGGGAAAAGAGACCCAGTACTTC. This gives the protein CASSDLGGGKETQYF. Complete variable domain (other parts from reference TRBV7-9 and TRBJ2-5): DTGVSQNPRHKITKRGQNVTFRCDPISEHNRLYWYRQTLGQGPEFLTYFQNEAQLEKSRLLSDRFSAERPKGSFSTLEIQRTEQGDSAMYLCASSDLGGGKETQYFGPGTRLLVL.

This clone appeared a few times. The chain has TRBV13 and TRBJ1-1, with D hard to call. Germline assignment: CDR1 PRHDT and CDR2 FYEKMQ (reference sequence). This CDR3 comprises 12 residues. V gave up 4 bases and J gave up 4 bases, with 7 bases separating them. DNA for the CDR3: TGTGCCAGCAGCTCGGGTGGCACTGAAGCTTTCTTT. It yields the protein CASSSGGTEAFF.

V gene TRBV11-2 combines with J gene TRBJ1-2; perhaps TRBD1 as D (6 bases). This CDR3 spans 18 amino acids. The germline CDR1 and CDR2 sequences are SGHAT and FQNNGV. Trimming took 3 bases from V and 0 from J, leaving 20 bases between them. CDR3 sequence: CASSFGYRDTPSNYGYTF. CDR3 coding DNA: TGTGCCAGCAGCTTCGGATACCGGGACACACCCTCTAACTATGGCTACACCTTC.

The chain uses TRBV7-2 and TRBJ1-1, with D perhaps matching TRBD1 (5 bases). Trimming pared 3 bases from V and 1 base from J, leaving 6 bases between. The CDR3 is 13 residues long. CDR1 is SGHTA, CDR2 FQGNSA, per germline. The chain's CDR3 is CASSLTANTEAFF. The CDR3 nucleotides read TGTGCCAGCAGCTTGACAGCGAACACTGAAGCTTTCTTT.

This rearrangement joins TRBV10-3 to TRBJ2-3, with TRBD1 identical over 8 bases. Losses at the gene ends were 3 bases for V and 6 bases for J; bases not matched to a gene: 14. The CDR3 runs 17 residues. Germline V gene data show CDR1 as ENHRY and CDR2 as SYGVKD. CDR3 sequence reads: CAISDSGGRSVRDTQYF. The CDR3 DNA sequence: TGTGCCATCAGTGACTCAGGGGGCAGGAGTGTAAGGGATACGCAGTATTTT.

The rearrangement uses TRBV9 and TRBJ1-1, with D possibly TRBD1 on 5 matching bases. The ends were cut back, 7 bases at V and 4 bases at J, with 14 bases in the middle. CDR3 length: 13 residues. Germline CDR1 is SGDLS and CDR2 is YYNGEE. The CDR3 loop reads CASAYRMSTEAFF. CDR3 coding DNA: TGTGCCAGCGCCTACAGGATGAGCACTGAAGCTTTCTTT.

This chain joins TRBV4-1 and TRBJ1-1; 8 positions agree with TRBD1. This CDR3 has 14 residues. The J segment lost 11 bases and the V segment lost 2 bases, leaving 10 bases of the junction unmatched. The germline V gene encodes CDR1 MGHRA and CDR2 YSYEKL. CDR3 nucleotides: TGCGCCAGCAGCCAACCACTGGACAGGGCCTGGGCTTTCTTT. This encodes CASSQPLDRAWAFF.

Only a few counts were recorded for this clone. This sequence joins TRBV6-1 and TRBJ1-4; TRBD1 agrees at 7 bases. Unmatched junction bases numbered 9, after V lost 7 bases and J lost 7 bases. Germline-derived CDR1 and CDR2 are MNHNS and SASEGT. The CDR3 is 14 residues long. The CDR3 DNA follows: TGTGCCAGCACCCAGGGGGGGCGCGGTGAAAAACTGTTTTTT. Translated, it gives CASTQGGRGEKLFF.